Described below is a single T cell receptor (beta chain) sequence and its context. These data belong to a study of regulatory T cells in long-lasting Graves disease. Time point noted: newly diagnosed GD, antithyroid drugs for less than 3 months. Scientists built the TCR library using RNA that was extracted from PBMCs. The TCR beta library used iRepertoire HTBI primers with Arm-PCR amplification of CDR3. TCRdb re-called the multiplex PCR reads through MiXCR, storing one row per CDR3 protein. The table lists some 340,000 distinct CDR3 sequences, around 11% of them singletons, with approximately 19% in the top ten. These data also formed part of another study, on T cells in Graves' hyperthyroidism and ophthalmopathy. That source reports: Initially, a first-round RT-PCR of the TCR CDR3 employed the HTBI primer set.

Sequences were derived from peripheral blood mononuclear cells (PBMCs), sampled at new diagnosis, from a patient treated with antithyroid drugs. The receptor's source is a woman in her late teens or twenties with Graves disease.

The DNA of the CDR3 is TGTGCCAGCAGCTTAGTGACGGGGGGACAAGAGACCCAGTACTTC. Amino acids: CASSLVTGGQETQYF. The chain uses TRBV7-9 and TRBJ2-5, with 7 bases identical to TRBD2. The germline gives CDR1 SEHNR, CDR2 FQNEAQ (reference sequence). V gave up 1 base and J gave up 2 bases; unmatched junction bases: 4. This CDR3 has 15 amino acids.